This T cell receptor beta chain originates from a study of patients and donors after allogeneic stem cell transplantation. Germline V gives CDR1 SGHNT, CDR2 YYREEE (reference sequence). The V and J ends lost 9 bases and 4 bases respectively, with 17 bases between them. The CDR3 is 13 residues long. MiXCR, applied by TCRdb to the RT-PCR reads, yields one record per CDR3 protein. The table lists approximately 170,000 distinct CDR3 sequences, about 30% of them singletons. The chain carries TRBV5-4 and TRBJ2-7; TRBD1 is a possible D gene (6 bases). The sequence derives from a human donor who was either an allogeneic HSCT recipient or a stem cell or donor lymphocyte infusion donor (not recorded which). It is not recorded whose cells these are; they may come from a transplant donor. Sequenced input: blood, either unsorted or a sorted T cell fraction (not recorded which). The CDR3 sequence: CAKQGLTEYEQYF. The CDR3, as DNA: TGTGCCAAACAGGGCCTGACGGAGTACGAGCAGTACTTC.